Listed below are T cell receptor beta chains from one sample, sequenced in a study of radiation and T cells in renal cell carcinoma. The repertoire was sequenced with immunoSEQ multiplex PCR; TCRdb's copy has only in-frame clones and lacks some. The table shows over 85,000 clones, with 70% to 85% occurring only once. The sample was blood, taken from a patient whose treatment included radiotherapy and nephrectomy. The receptors originated from a man in his 60s with renal cell carcinoma. Each CDR3 is given with its conserved first and last residue. The D gene is left open where the match is weak. Clone size, where shown, is once, few, many, or a class for clones that have expanded.

clone_size j_call d_call v_call cdr3_aa cdr3_nt
NA TRBJ2-2 NA TRBV5-4 CASSLQIHTGELFF TGTGCCAGCAGCTTGCAAATTCACACCGGGGAGCTGTTTTTT
NA TRBJ2-5 NA TRBV28 CASTPLGSVRETQYF TGTGCCAGCACCCCTCTGGGTTCAGTACGGGAGACCCAGTACTTC
NA TRBJ2-3 NA TRBV18 CASTTIASSTDTQYF TGTGCCAGCACCACGATAGCCTCTAGCACAGATACGCAGTATTTT
NA TRBJ2-3 NA TRBV29-1 CSTSGGILREAMGDTQYF TGCAGCACGTCCGGGGGCATTCTACGGGAGGCTATGGGAGATACGCAGTATTTT
few TRBJ1-1 TRBD1 TRBV7-9 CASSLYRGTEAFF TGTGCCAGCAGCTTATACAGGGGGACTGAAGCTTTCTTT
NA TRBJ2-3 NA TRBV5-1 CASSLDVAATDTQYF TGCGCCAGCAGCTTGGATGTAGCGGCTACAGATACGCAGTATTTT
NA TRBJ2-5 NA TRBV5-1 CASSLEETQYF TGCGCCAGCAGCTTGGAAGAGACCCAGTACTTC
few TRBJ2-7 NA TRBV28 CASSLEYYEQYF TGTGCCAGCAGTTTGGAGTACTACGAGCAGTACTTC
NA TRBJ1-3 NA TRBV5-8 CASSSRLSGVGNTIYF TGTGCCAGCAGCTCCAGACTCTCAGGGGTCGGAAACACCATATATTTT
NA TRBJ2-3 TRBD2 TRBV7-9 CASSLYSASGRTDTQYF TGTGCCAGCAGCTTATACTCGGCTAGCGGGAGGACAGATACGCAGTATTTT
NA TRBJ2-7 NA TRBV6-5 CASRGFGMLHEQYF TGTGCCAGCAGAGGTTTCGGGATGCTCCACGAGCAGTACTTC
NA TRBJ1-2 NA TRBV19 CASSITEGPFDGYTF TGTGCCAGTAGTATAACTGAAGGGCCGTTCGATGGCTACACCTTC
NA TRBJ1-4 NA TRBV15 CATRVGDPDEKLFF TGTGCCACCAGAGTTGGGGACCCGGATGAAAAACTGTTTTTT
NA TRBJ2-2 NA TRBV27 CASSLGQYTGELFF TGTGCCAGCAGTTTAGGGCAGTACACCGGGGAGCTGTTTTTT
NA TRBJ1-1 TRBD1 TRBV19 CASSIQRGQGTMNTEAFF TGTGCCAGTAGTATACAGAGGGGACAGGGAACAATGAACACTGAAGCTTTCTTT
few TRBJ1-1 NA TRBV5-5 CASSFRPANTEAFF TGTGCCAGCAGTTTTAGACCCGCGAACACTGAAGCTTTCTTT
few TRBJ2-2 NA TRBV6-1 CASTRDTGELFF TGTGCCAGCACCAGAGACACCGGGGAGCTGTTTTTT
NA TRBJ2-2 NA TRBV5-5 CASTSAEGAQAGELFF TGTGCCAGCACCTCGGCGGAGGGGGCGCAGGCCGGGGAGCTGTTTTTT
NA TRBJ2-7 NA TRBV12-2 CASRLATVRGRHYEQYF TGTGCAAGTCGCTTAGCGACGGTGCGAGGGCGGCACTACGAGCAGTACTTC
few TRBJ2-1 NA TRBV10-3 CAISDTSQAYNEQFF TGTGCCATCAGTGACACTAGCCAAGCCTACAATGAGCAGTTCTTC
few TRBJ2-3 TRBD2 TRBV2 CASSLGLAGGIPDTQYF TGTGCCAGCAGTCTCGGACTAGCGGGAGGGATCCCAGATACGCAGTATTTT
few TRBJ1-5 NA TRBV27 CASSLRGAFNQPQHF TGTGCCAGCAGTTTAAGAGGGGCCTTCAATCAGCCCCAGCATTTT
once TRBJ1-1 NA TRBV11-2 CASSLGGAGAVARNTEAFF TGTGCCAGCAGCTTAGGGGGCGCGGGGGCGGTGGCTCGGAACACTGAAGCTTTCTTT
many TRBJ1-1 TRBD1 TRBV29-1 CSVDGTGGPEAFF TGCAGCGTTGACGGGACAGGGGGGCCTGAAGCTTTCTTT
NA TRBJ2-7 NA TRBV29-1 CSVAVRGSYEQYF TGCAGCGTAGCCGTCCGGGGGAGCTACGAGCAGTACTTC
NA TRBJ2-3 NA TRBV12-2 CASRLAEHGFMGPRTDTQYF TGTGCAAGTCGCTTAGCGGAACACGGGTTCATGGGCCCACGCACAGATACGCAGTATTTT
NA TRBJ1-5 TRBD1 TRBV28 CASSPMGQGPYQPQHF TGTGCCAGCAGCCCGATGGGACAGGGACCATATCAGCCCCAGCATTTT
NA TRBJ2-7 NA TRBV4-1 CASSQARGYPTYEQYF TGCGCCAGCAGCCAAGCCCGGGGATACCCTACCTACGAGCAGTACTTC
NA TRBJ2-1 NA TRBV7-9 CASSPGHLDEQFF TGTGCCAGCAGCCCCGGGCACCTCGATGAGCAGTTCTTC
once TRBJ1-2 TRBD1 TRBV30 CAWTPGTGYGYTF TGTGCCTGGACCCCCGGGACAGGGTATGGCTACACCTTC
NA TRBJ1-4 TRBD1 TRBV27 CASSRQGLGEKLFF TGTGCCAGCAGCCGACAGGGGTTGGGTGAAAAACTGTTTTTT
NA TRBJ1-3 NA TRBV29-1 CSGSGLGNTIYF TGCAGTGGCTCAGGCCTTGGAAACACCATATATTTT
NA TRBJ1-2 NA TRBV2 CASSVGVFDGYTF TGTGCCAGCAGTGTGGGGGTGTTCGATGGCTACACCTTC
NA TRBJ2-4 TRBD2 TRBV6-1 CASSEARGGNIQYF TGTGCCAGCAGTGAAGCGCGGGGGGGGAACATTCAGTACTTC
NA TRBJ2-7 NA TRBV11-2 CASSFISRRRGEQYF TGTGCCAGCAGCTTCATCTCCCGCAGGCGTGGGGAGCAGTACTTC